Below, 3 T cell receptor beta chains from the same sample are listed, as sequenced in a study of T cell responses to AZD1222 COVID-19 vaccine. Only in-frame clones appear in the TCRdb table, and some are missing; sequencing was by immunoSEQ multiplex PCR. Of over 150,000 clones in the sample, approximately 92% are singletons; the top ten hold 1.6%. The sequencing here drew on peripheral blood, taken on day 0 of AZD1222 vaccination. Receptor source: an adult in good health.

V is TRBV12-3 or TRBV12-4 and J is TRBJ1-5; 7 positions agree with TRBD1. This CDR3 is built from 12 residues. The ends lost 7 bases at V and 7 bases at J; junction bases unmatched: 4. CDR3 nucleotide sequence: TGTGCCAGCACTACACAGGGGCAGCCCCAGCATTTT. Translated, it gives CASTTQGQPQHF.

The chain employs TRBV7-9 and TRBJ2-1; weak D call: TRBD1 (5 bases). The CDR3 runs to 13 residues. The ends were cut back, 9 bases at V and 0 bases at J, with 9 bases in the middle. Germline CDR1 and CDR2: SEHNR and FQNEAQ (reference sequence). The chain's CDR3 is CASQGFSYNEQFF. CDR3 sequence (DNA): TGTGCCAGTCAGGGATTCTCCTACAATGAGCAGTTCTTC.

The rearrangement links TRBV27 to TRBJ2-2, with D perhaps TRBD2 (5 bases). CDR3 size: 15 residues. Trimming shortened V by 5 bases and J by 5 bases, and 15 bases separated the two germline ends. CDR1 is MNHEY, CDR2 SMNVEV, per germline (reference sequence). The CDR3 coding sequence is TGTGCCAGCAGTCTCCGGGTCCGAGGGACCGGGGAGCTGTTTTTT. Its protein is CASSLRVRGTGELFF.